This T cell receptor beta chain was obtained from a study of T cells in Graves' hyperthyroidism and ophthalmopathy. Broader study findings: The model foresaw ophthalmopathy a median approximately 6.1 months prior to onset.

A Clinical Activity Score of at least 3, a NOSPECS grade of at least 4 and a duration under 3 months were recorded in the ophthalmopathy patients. Uncontrolled infection, other autoimmune disease, pregnancy or lactation excluded patients. A roughly 9.1 ml volume of fresh peripheral blood provided the PBMCs. There are 15 residues in the CDR3. CDR1 is DFQATT, CDR2 SNEGSKA, per germline (reference sequence). Amplified regions were TCR beta CDR3 sequences from RNA transcripts. The HTBI primer set was used in a first-round RT-PCR of the TCR CDR3. TCRdb passed the multiplex PCR reads through MiXCR, listing each CDR3 protein once. The data hold a few hundred thousand distinct CDR3 sequences, with approximately 17% observed a single time. Concerning this clonotype: Its matching antigen is unknown. Possible read error: a much larger clone is one base away.

The sequencing sample was made of blood. J is TRBJ2-1 and V is TRBV20-1; 8 bases are shared with TRBD2. Matching the DNA end better, TRBJ2-7 makes the J call doubtful. The clonotype comes from a woman aged 18-29 years with Graves' ophthalmopathy. CDR3: CSGKRGQSSYNEQYF. Written as DNA, the CDR3 is TGCAGTGGGAAGCGGGGGCAAAGCTCCTACAATGAGCAGTACTTC.